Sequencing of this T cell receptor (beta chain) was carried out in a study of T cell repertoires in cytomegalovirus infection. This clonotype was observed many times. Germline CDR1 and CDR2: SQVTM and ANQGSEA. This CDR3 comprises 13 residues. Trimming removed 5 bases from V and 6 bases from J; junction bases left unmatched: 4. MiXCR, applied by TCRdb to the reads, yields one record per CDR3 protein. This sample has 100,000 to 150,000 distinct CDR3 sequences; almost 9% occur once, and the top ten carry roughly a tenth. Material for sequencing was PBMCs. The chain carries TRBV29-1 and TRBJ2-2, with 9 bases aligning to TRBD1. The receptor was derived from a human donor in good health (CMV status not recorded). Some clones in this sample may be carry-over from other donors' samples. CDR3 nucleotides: TGCAGCGTTCCAGGACAGGGGTCCGGGGAGCTGTTTTTT. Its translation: CSVPGQGSGELFF.